What follows are 32 T cell receptor beta chains derived from one specimen sequenced in a study of siplizumab effects on memory and regulatory T cells. Data came from immunoSEQ multiplex PCR; TCRdb stores just in-frame clones and leaves some out. The sample holds approximately 98,000 clones, 85% to 95% seen once. Input material: non-Treg CD4+ T cells sorted from blood. All receptors derive from a human donor in good health.

The chain couples TRBV5-6 to TRBJ1-5; TRBD1 aligns across 9 bases. Germline-derived CDR1 and CDR2 are SGHDT and YYEEEE. The CDR3 covers 17 residues. Losses at the gene ends were 4 bases for V and 7 bases for J; bases not matched to a gene: 15. The CDR3 DNA follows: TGTGCCAGCAGCGAACGTCCCGGGACAGGGAACGTACAGCCCCAGCATTTT. Translation: CASSERPGTGNVQPQHF.

V and J are TRBV7-2 and TRBJ1-2, with D possibly matching TRBD1 (6 bases). Per the germline V gene, CDR1 is SGHTA and CDR2 is FQGNSA. V was clipped by 5 bases and J by 5 bases, with 12 bases between them. This CDR3 contains 13 residues. CDR3 loop: CASSTQGGYGYTF. The CDR3 DNA reads as TGTGCCAGCAGCACACAGGGAGGGTATGGCTACACCTTC.

The rearrangement uses TRBV13 and TRBJ2-5; D might be TRBD2 (6 bases). The CDR3 has 15 residues. The V gene lost 6 bases and the J gene lost 2 bases, with 16 bases spanning the gap. Germline V gene data show CDR1 as PRHDT and CDR2 as FYEKMQ (reference sequence). The CDR3 sequence: CASRLRRDQQETQYF. Written as DNA, the CDR3 is TGTGCCAGCAGACTCCGGCGGGACCAACAAGAGACCCAGTACTTC.

V usage is TRBV29-1 and J usage is TRBJ2-1; no clear D. Germline assignment: CDR1 SQVTM and CDR2 ANQGSEA. The length of the CDR3 is 16 residues. Trimming took off 6 bases at V and 1 base at J, with 19 bases between the two ends. In nucleotides, the CDR3 is TGCAGCGTAGATCGGGCATCCCCGTGGTCCTACAATGAGCAGTTCTTC. Its translation is CSVDRASPWSYNEQFF.

The chain employs TRBV11-2 and TRBJ2-7, with 7 positions matching TRBD1. CDR3 length equals 15 residues. Unmatched junction bases numbered 7, after V lost 5 bases and J lost 0 bases. Per the germline V gene, CDR1 is SGHAT and CDR2 is FQNNGV. The CDR3 DNA is TGTGCCAGCAGCGTCCAGGACAGGTCCTCCTACGAGCAGTACTTC. Translation: CASSVQDRSSYEQYF.

The chain carries TRBV28 and TRBJ2-5; D not resolved. V was shortened by 3 bases and J by 1 base, with 6 bases between the two germline ends. Germline V gene data show CDR1 as MDHEN and CDR2 as SYDVKM. There are 13 residues in the CDR3. CDR3 in DNA: TGTGCCAGCAGTTTTGCCAGCCAAGAGACCCAGTACTTC. This codes for CASSFASQETQYF.

The CDR3: CASSLLVAGGTDTQYF. The CDR3, as DNA: TGTGCCAGCAGCTTATTGGTAGCGGGAGGGACAGATACGCAGTATTTT. The chain joins TRBV7-8 to TRBJ2-3; 11 nucleotides align to TRBD2. V shed 2 bases, J shed 3 bases, and the junction held 4 bases outside the gene matches. This CDR3 has 16 residues. CDR1 and CDR2 (germline): SGHVS, FQNEAQ.

This clone is a singleton in its sample. The CDR3 reads CASSPFSGFNTEAFF. In nucleotides, the CDR3 is TGTGCCAGCAGCCCCTTCTCAGGGTTTAACACTGAAGCTTTCTTT. The rearrangement joins TRBV14 to TRBJ1-1, with D perhaps matching TRBD1 (5 bases). The germline CDR1 and CDR2 sequences are SGHDN and FVKESK. Trimming shortened V by 4 bases and J by 2 bases, and 14 bases separated the two germline ends. CDR3 size: 15 residues.

The rearrangement links TRBV6-5 to TRBJ2-5, with D perhaps assigned TRBD1 or TRBD2 (5 bases each). This CDR3 spans 12 amino acids. Per the germline V gene, CDR1 is MNHEY and CDR2 is SVGAGI. V lost 6 bases, J lost 13 bases, and 18 bases lay in between. The CDR3: CASRSPPGTAYF. The DNA of the CDR3 is TGTGCCAGCAGGTCCCCGCCGGGGACCGCGTACTTC.

There are a few counts of this clone. Written as DNA, the CDR3 is TGTGCCAGCAACCTAATGGGTCGTGAGGACACTGAAGCTTTCTTT. Its protein product is CASNLMGREDTEAFF. The chain couples TRBV5-4 to TRBJ1-1; no clear D. Germline CDR1 is SGHNT and CDR2 is YYREEE (reference sequence). V was cut by 6 bases and J by 3 bases, with 18 bases left in between. The CDR3 covers 15 residues.

This chain links TRBV7-3 with TRBJ2-3; maybe TRBD1 (5 bases). Germline CDR1 and CDR2: SGHTA and FQGTGA. The CDR3 spans 16 residues. V was trimmed by 2 bases and J by 0 bases, leaving 12 bases between them. The CDR3 spells CASSLARTPSTDTQYF. The DNA for the CDR3 is TGTGCCAGCAGCTTAGCGAGGACACCGAGCACAGATACGCAGTATTTT.

The CDR3 coding sequence is TGTGCCAGCAGCTCTTTACAGGGGGCTTGGGCTTTCTTT. Its protein product is CASSSLQGAWAFF. J is TRBJ1-1 and V is TRBV7-9, with 9 bases aligning to TRBD1. V was clipped by 4 bases and J by 11 bases; unmatched bases: 8. CDR1 and CDR2 (germline): SEHNR, FQNEAQ (reference sequence). CDR3 length: 13 residues. Full variable domain (remainder filled in from reference TRBV7-9 and TRBJ1-1): DTGVSQNPRHKITKRGQNVTFRCDPISEHNRLYWYRQTLGQGPEFLTYFQNEAQLEKSRLLSDRFSAERPKGSFSTLEIQRTEQGDSAMYLCASSSLQGAWAFFGQGTRLTVV.

V is TRBV14 and J is TRBJ1-2; D is perhaps TRBD1 (5 bases). Trimming left V 0 bases short and J 7 bases short, with 15 bases between. This CDR3 has 15 residues. The germline V gene has CDR1 SGHDN and CDR2 FVKESK. The CDR3 protein is CASSQESSGRVGYTF. The CDR3 DNA reads as TGTGCCAGCAGCCAAGAGTCTTCAGGGAGAGTTGGCTACACCTTC.

The chain uses TRBV30 and TRBJ1-5; 8 bases align to TRBD1. Per germline, CDR1 GTSNPN and CDR2 SVGIG (reference sequence). This CDR3 spans 14 amino acids. After removal of 1 base from V and 6 bases from J, the junction contained 5 bases not matched to a gene. The CDR3 is CAWSADRGGQPQHF. CDR3 sequence (DNA): TGTGCCTGGAGTGCTGACAGGGGAGGTCAGCCCCAGCATTTT.

The chain joins TRBV5-1 to TRBJ2-3; possibly TRBD1 or TRBD2 for D (6 bases each). Trimming removed 4 bases at V and 0 bases at J, with 9 bases between. The CDR3 is 14 residues long. Germline V gives CDR1 SGHRS, CDR2 YFSETQ. CDR3: CASSQGTSTDTQYF. The CDR3 DNA reads TGCGCCAGCAGCCAGGGGACTAGCACAGATACGCAGTATTTT.

The chain couples TRBV28 to TRBJ1-2; TRBD1 aligns across 7 bases. CDR3 length: 14 amino acids. V dropped 11 bases and J dropped 4; count of bases not matched to a gene: 13. Germline CDR1 reads MDHEN; CDR2 reads SYDVKM. As DNA, the CDR3 is TGTGCCTCCCACCCCGGCGACAGGGTCTATGGCTACACCTTC. It codes for CASHPGDRVYGYTF.

V and J are TRBV4-1 and TRBJ2-7, with D tentatively TRBD1 or TRBD2 (6 bases each). Trimming pared 3 bases from V and 3 bases from J, leaving 15 bases between. The CDR3 extends over 15 amino acids. Germline CDR1 MGHRA, CDR2 YSYEKL. The CDR3 sequence: CASSQAGQRHYEQYF. Written as DNA, the CDR3 is TGCGCCAGCAGCCAGGCGGGACAACGACACTACGAGCAGTACTTC.

The V and J genes are TRBV5-8 and TRBJ2-2, with 7 bases aligning to TRBD1. CDR1 and CDR2 from the germline V gene are SGHTS and YDEGEE. V shed 2 bases and J 4 bases; nucleotides not matched to a gene: 8. This CDR3 has 16 amino acids. The CDR3 nucleotides read TGTGCCAGCAGCTTCCTAACAGGGGTCACCACCGGGGAGCTGTTTTTT. This gives the protein CASSFLTGVTTGELFF.

The genes are TRBV18 and TRBJ1-1; D uncertain. V shed 6 bases and J shed 4 bases, with 15 bases lying between them. This CDR3 contains 14 residues. From germline, CDR1 is KGHSH and CDR2 LQKENI. This chain's CDR3 is CASSTLGEPTEAFF. CDR3 DNA: TGTGCCAGCTCGACCCTCGGGGAGCCCACTGAAGCTTTCTTT.

This chain connects TRBV7-2 to TRBJ2-2; 10 bases agree with TRBD2. V shed 2 bases and J 6 bases; nucleotides not matched to a gene: 3. Germline V gene sequence: CDR1 SGHTA, CDR2 FQGNSA. This CDR3 contains 15 residues. The DNA for the CDR3 is TGTGCCAGCAGCTTACCGGGACTAGCGTCCGGGGAGCTGTTTTTT. Residues: CASSLPGLASGELFF.

This clone was found once. V gene TRBV7-3 combines with J gene TRBJ2-3; no reliable D call. This CDR3 comprises 15 residues. V gave up 2 bases and J gave up 1 base, with 10 bases separating them. Germline CDR1 is SGHTA and CDR2 is FQGTGA. CDR3: CASSLDGLGTDTQYF. For the CDR3, the DNA is TGTGCCAGCAGCTTAGATGGGCTAGGCACAGATACGCAGTATTTT.

The V and J genes are TRBV28 and TRBJ2-3; TRBD2 agrees at 13 bases. Germline CDR1 and CDR2: MDHEN and SYDVKM. The CDR3 totals 16 residues. The V segment lost 4 bases and the J segment 6 bases; nucleotides outside the gene matches: 7. In nucleotides, the CDR3 is TGTGCCAGCAGTTCACTAGCGGGAGGGCCATCCGATACGCAGTATTTT. It codes for CASSSLAGGPSDTQYF.

This chain connects TRBV9 to TRBJ2-7; the D gene is possibly TRBD2 (5 bases). Germline CDR1 reads SGDLS; CDR2 reads YYNGEE. The CDR3 runs 14 residues. V gave up 3 bases and J gave up 9 bases, with 19 bases separating them. In DNA form, the CDR3 reads TGTGCCAGCAGCGAGAGGGATGGGTCCTGGGCGCAGTACTTC. Translating gives CASSERDGSWAQYF.

The CDR3 loop is CASSATFGLAAYEQYF. CDR3 coding DNA: TGTGCCAGTAGTGCTACATTTGGACTAGCGGCCTACGAGCAGTACTTC. The rearrangement links TRBV19 to TRBJ2-7; TRBD2 matches 10 bases. After removal of 5 bases from V and 2 bases from J, the junction contained 9 bases not matched to a gene. The CDR3 is 16 residues long. CDR1 and CDR2 from the germline V gene are LNHDA and SQIVND (reference sequence).

This clone was recorded once. The rearrangement uses TRBV27 and TRBJ2-2; D assignment may be TRBD1 or TRBD2 (6 bases each). Germline V gives CDR1 MNHEY, CDR2 SMNVEV (reference sequence). V was shortened by 1 base and J by 5 bases, with 14 bases between the two germline ends. The CDR3 loop spans 16 amino acids. As DNA, the CDR3 is TGTGCCAGCAGTTTATTCGCCGGGGGCTCTACCGGGGAGCTGTTTTTT. Translation: CASSLFAGGSTGELFF.

This chain links TRBV6-5 with TRBJ2-7; D is perhaps TRBD1 (6 bases). The CDR3 is 14 residues long. Between the trimmed V and J ends, which lost 6 bases and 5 bases, there was a span of 17 bases. The germline V gene has CDR1 MNHEY and CDR2 SVGAGI. CDR3 in DNA: TGTGCCAGCAGCCGCGGCGAAACAGGGAACGAGCAGTACTTC. It yields the protein CASSRGETGNEQYF.

The J gene is TRBJ1-5, the V gene TRBV5-1; D remains unclear. V dropped 3 bases and J dropped 3 bases, with 7 bases sitting between them. Per germline, CDR1 SGHRS and CDR2 YFSETQ. The CDR3 has 13 amino acids. CDR3 nucleotides: TGCGCCAGCAGCTACAGCTACAATCAGCCCCAGCATTTT. This sequence encodes CASSYSYNQPQHF.

V is TRBV9 and J is TRBJ2-3; 9 bases map to TRBD2. Germline CDR1 is SGDLS and CDR2 is YYNGEE. CDR3 length: 16 amino acids. Trimming removed 2 bases from V and 2 bases from J; junction bases left unmatched: 6. CDR3 sequence reads: CASSVSGRTNTDTQYF. In DNA form, the CDR3 reads TGTGCCAGCAGCGTTAGCGGGAGAACTAACACAGATACGCAGTATTTT.

CDR3 DNA sequence: TGCGCCAGCAGCCCTGGGACTAGCGGAAACTCCTACAATGAGCAGTTCTTC. Protein sequence: CASSPGTSGNSYNEQFF. This chain joins TRBV5-1 and TRBJ2-1; 11 bases are shared with TRBD2. V shed 4 bases and J 0 bases; nucleotides not matched to a gene: 6. The CDR3 contains 17 residues. Per the germline V gene, CDR1 is SGHRS and CDR2 is YFSETQ. The variable domain in full, completed from reference TRBV5-1 and TRBJ2-1, reads KAGVTQTPRYLIKTRGQQVTLSCSPISGHRSVSWYQQTPGQGLQFLFEYFSETQRNKGNFPGRFSGRQFSNSRSEMNVSTLELGDSALYLCASSPGTSGNSYNEQFFGPGTRLTVL.

The genes are TRBV11-2 and TRBJ2-3; possible D gene TRBD2, 5 bases. Germline CDR1 SGHAT, CDR2 FQNNGV. V shed 1 base and J shed 0 bases, with 8 bases lying between them. This CDR3 contains 15 residues. CDR3 sequence: CASSLVRGSTDTQYF. As DNA, the CDR3 is TGTGCCAGCAGCTTAGTTCGCGGGAGCACAGATACGCAGTATTTT.

This chain joins TRBV19 and TRBJ2-1, with D perhaps TRBD1 or TRBD2 (5 bases each). The CDR3 sequence is 14 residues long. V shed 1 base and J shed 8 bases, with 12 bases lying between them. From germline, CDR1 is LNHDA and CDR2 SQIVND (reference sequence). CDR3 in amino acids: CASSIGGRGDEQFF. CDR3 DNA sequence: TGTGCCAGTAGTATAGGAGGGAGAGGGGATGAGCAGTTCTTC.

The CDR3 coding sequence is TGTGCCAGCAGGAGGGACAGGACAGGGTTTAAGAACACCGGGGAGCTGTTTTTT. Its translation: CASRRDRTGFKNTGELFF. The rearrangement joins TRBV25-1 to TRBJ2-2; TRBD1 matches 8 bases. Germline V gives CDR1 MGHDK, CDR2 SYGVNS. This CDR3 contains 18 residues. V lost 6 bases to trimming and J lost 1 base; unmatched junction nucleotides: 13. Drawing the rest from reference TRBV25-1 and TRBJ2-2, the complete variable domain is EADIYQTPRYLVIGTGKKITLECSQTMGHDKMYWYQQDPGMELHLIHYSYGVNSTEKGDLSSESTVSRIRTEHFPLTLESARPSHTSQYLCASRRDRTGFKNTGELFFGEGSRLTVL.